Listed below are T cell receptor beta chains from one sample, sequenced in a study of shared T cell receptors in the human thymus. The assay was immunoSEQ multiplex PCR, and TCRdb's table has in-frame clones only and misses some. The sample has 600,000 or so clones; about 87% are singletons. This same sample was also part of a study on human thymus T cells.

Source material: thymocytes. These receptors originate from a boy under two years old with a congenital heart defect. CDR3s include the opening cysteine and the closing phenylalanine or tryptophan. The D gene is left open where the match is weak. Expanded clones are given a class, and other clones once, few, many or no size at all.

>TRBV23-1|.|TRBJ2-3|.
TGCGCCAGCAGTCAATCGGAGAGGGCGGTAGATACGCAGTATTTT
CASSQSERAVDTQYF
>TRBV9|.|TRBJ1-2|.
TGTGCCAGCAGCGTAGGATACGGTCTTCGCTATGGCTACACCTTC
CASSVGYGLRYGYTF
>TRBV12-5|.|TRBJ2-7|.
TGTGCTAGTGGTTTGGTAGTTACAACGGCTGCTAGCTCCTACGAGCAGTACTTC
CASGLVVTTAASSYEQYF
>TRBV4-3|once|TRBJ2-2|.
TGCGCCAGCAGCCAAGATTCCCGGGAGCCGGTCGGGGAGCTGTTTTTT
CASSQDSREPVGELFF
>TRBV27|.|TRBJ1-5|.
TGTGCCAGCAGTTCACCAGGTAGCAATCAGCCCCAGCATTTT
CASSSPGSNQPQHF
>TRBV18|.|TRBJ1-1|TRBD1
TGTGCCAGCTCACCACGAAGGACCTTGACAGGGCCGAACACTGAAGCTTTCTTT
CASSPRRTLTGPNTEAFF
>TRBV11-2|.|TRBJ2-1|.
TGTGCCAGCAGCTTAGGAGGGAGTGAGCAGTTCTTC
CASSLGGSEQFF
>TRBV19|.|TRBJ2-2|TRBD1
TGTGCCACTGCAGCCGGGACAGGGCGCACCGGGGAGCTGTTTTTT
CATAAGTGRTGELFF
>TRBV23-1|.|TRBJ2-7|.
TGCGCCAGCAGTCAATCGGGAGGTCACGAGCAGTACTTC
CASSQSGGHEQYF
>TRBV4-3|.|TRBJ2-7|TRBD1
TGCGCCAGCAGCCAAGATTACCGGGACAGGGGCTACGAGCAGTACTTC
CASSQDYRDRGYEQYF
>TRBV14|.|TRBJ2-3|.
TGTGCCAGCAGCCTAATAGCGGTCCCCACAGATACGCAGTATTTT
CASSLIAVPTDTQYF
>TRBV28|few|TRBJ2-7|.
TGTGCCAGCAGTTTAGACACCCCTCTCGAGCAGTACTTC
CASSLDTPLEQYF
>TRBV5-4|once|TRBJ2-1|.
TGTGCCAGCAGCCACAACCAGGTCTCCCCCACCAATGAGCAGTTCTTC
CASSHNQVSPTNEQFF
>TRBV4-1|once|TRBJ2-2|TRBD2
TGCGCCAGCAGCCAACCGGCGACTAGCGGGGTACTTTCGAACACCGGGGAGCTGTTTTTT
CASSQPATSGVLSNTGELFF
>TRBV28|.|TRBJ1-3|TRBD1
TGTGCCAGCAGTCGAATACAGGGGGCGGGAAACACCATATATTTT
CASSRIQGAGNTIYF
>TRBV10-2|.|TRBJ1-5|.
TGCGCCACCTCACGGGGTGGCAATCAGCCCCAGCATTTT
CATSRGGNQPQHF
>TRBV19|.|TRBJ2-1|TRBD2
TGTGCCAGTAGTACCCCGGGACTAGCGGGAGATCTCTCCTACAATGAGCAGTTCTTC
CASSTPGLAGDLSYNEQFF
>TRBV2|.|TRBJ1-1|TRBD1
TGTGCCATCCAGACAGGGAAGAACACTGAAGCTTTCTTT
CAIQTGKNTEAFF
>TRBV13|.|TRBJ2-1|TRBD2
TGTGCCAGCAGCTTAGGGCGGGGGGGCTCCAATGAGCAGTTCTTC
CASSLGRGGSNEQFF
>TRBV9|once|TRBJ2-1|.
TGTGCCAGCAGCGTAGGAGGGTATGAGCAGTTCTTC
CASSVGGYEQFF
>TRBV6-6|.|TRBJ2-1|.
TGTGCCAGCTGCCGGGACTCATACAATGAGCAGTTCTTC
CASCRDSYNEQFF
>TRBV7-9|.|TRBJ1-4|.
TGTGCCAGCAGCCCTCAGGAAAATGAAAAACTGTTTTTT
CASSPQENEKLFF
>TRBV7-8|.|TRBJ2-7|.
TGTGCCAGCAGGGTCGAACCGTCGGGATCGGCCCCGGACGGGACTCCATTTTACGAGCAGTACTTC
CASRVEPSGSAPDGTPFYEQYF
>TRBV4-2|.|TRBJ2-1|TRBD2
TGTGCCAGCAGCCGAGGGACTAGTGTCTACAATGAGCAGTTCTTC
CASSRGTSVYNEQFF
>TRBV28|.|TRBJ1-5|.
TGTGCCAGCAGGGGACTGCAAAATAGCAATCAGCCCCAGCATTTT
CASRGLQNSNQPQHF
>TRBV28|.|TRBJ2-3|TRBD2
TGTGCCAGCAGTCCAAGGACAGTCGTAAGGACTAGCGGGAGTACAGATACGCAGTATTTT
CASSPRTVVRTSGSTDTQYF
>TRBV7-6|.|TRBJ2-5|.
TGTGCCAGCAGCCCGAAGGAGCTTCTGGAGACCCAGTACTTC
CASSPKELLETQYF
>TRBV4-2|.|TRBJ2-1|.
TGTGCCAGCAGCCCCCAGATAGTTAGACAGAACTACAATGAGCAGTTCTTC
CASSPQIVRQNYNEQFF
>TRBV27|few|TRBJ2-3|TRBD1
TGTGCCAGCAGCCCATTACAGGGGGCTGTAGATACGCAGTATTTT
CASSPLQGAVDTQYF
>TRBV15|.|TRBJ2-3|.
TGTGCCACCGACTCGGGCGCTAGCGTTACCCCTAGCACAGATACGCAGTATTTT
CATDSGASVTPSTDTQYF
>TRBV5-1|.|TRBJ2-3|.
TGCGCCAGCAGCCAGGATCGCAGGATCACAGATACGCAGTATTTT
CASSQDRRITDTQYF
>TRBV5-4|once|TRBJ1-3|TRBD1
TGTGCCAGCAGCTTTGAGACAGGGGTAGGAAACACCATATATTTT
CASSFETGVGNTIYF
>TRBV30|.|TRBJ2-1|TRBD2
TGTGCCTGGACTGGGACTAGCGGGAATGAGCAGTTCTTC
CAWTGTSGNEQFF
>TRBV14|.|TRBJ1-4|TRBD1
TGTGCCAGCAGGGTGACAGGGGTGGAAAAACTGTTTTTT
CASRVTGVEKLFF
>TRBV6-5|.|TRBJ1-3|.
TGTGCCAGCAGTTACCGAAAGGGGCTCTCTGGAAACACCATATATTTT
CASSYRKGLSGNTIYF
>TRBV10-2|.|TRBJ1-5|TRBD1
TGCGCCAGCAGTGAGTCGGGACAGTTTAGCAATCAGCCCCAGCATTTT
CASSESGQFSNQPQHF
>TRBV6-5|.|TRBJ1-6|.
TGTGCCAGCAGTTACTCGAGGGGGTCCTATAATTCACCCCTCCACTTT
CASSYSRGSYNSPLHF
>TRBV30|.|TRBJ2-3|TRBD2
TGTGCCTGGAGTGACGGGACTAGCGGAGGCACAGATACGCAGTATTTT
CAWSDGTSGGTDTQYF
>TRBV28|.|TRBJ1-5|TRBD1
TGTGCCAGCAGTTCCAGGGGGTTCGGCAATCAGCCCCAGCATTTT
CASSSRGFGNQPQHF
>TRBV6-5|.|TRBJ2-7|TRBD1
TGTGCCAGCAGGCACAGGGGCCACGAGCAGTACTTC
CASRHRGHEQYF
>TRBV4-3|.|TRBJ1-2|.
TGCGCCAGCAGCCAAGAAGTCGGCAGGGCAGGGATAAGAGAACCCCGAGACTATGGCTACACCTTC
CASSQEVGRAGIREPRDYGYTF
>TRBV5-4|.|TRBJ2-3|.
TGTGCCAGCAGCTTGGTAGGTGGCAGCGGGAGCACAGATACGCAGTATTTT
CASSLVGGSGSTDTQYF
>TRBV19|.|TRBJ2-3|.
TGTGCCAGTAAGACCCGCTTTGATTGGACTGGATTAACCCCTAGCACAGATACGCAGTATTTT
CASKTRFDWTGLTPSTDTQYF
>TRBV15|.|TRBJ2-5|.
TGTGCCACCAGCAGAGATCGCAGGGACTTCAAAAAAGAGACCCAGTACTTC
CATSRDRRDFKKETQYF
>TRBV28|.|TRBJ2-7|TRBD1
TGTGCCAGCACCTCACAGGGGACCCCCTACGAGCAGTACTTC
CASTSQGTPYEQYF
>TRBV6-5|.|TRBJ2-7|TRBD1
TGTGCCAGCAGTTATGACAGGGGTAGGTTGGGCGAGCAGTACTTC
CASSYDRGRLGEQYF
>TRBV9|.|TRBJ1-1|.
TGTGCCAGCAGCGTAGCTCCGAGGGCGGGCACTGAAGCTTTCTTT
CASSVAPRAGTEAFF
>TRBV28|.|TRBJ2-6|.
TGTGCCAGCAGTCCTCGAGCTGGGGCCAACGTCCTGACTTTC
CASSPRAGANVLTF
>TRBV20-1|.|TRBJ1-1|.
TGCAGTGCTAGAGGAGACACTGAAGCTTTCTTT
CSARGDTEAFF
>TRBV28|once|TRBJ1-2|TRBD1
TGTGCCAGCAGTCGGGACAGGGGGTATGGCTACACCTTC
CASSRDRGYGYTF
>TRBV2|few|TRBJ2-5|TRBD1
TGTGCCAGCAGTGAAGCCCCGGGACAGGGGGTTGGCGAGACCCAGTACTTC
CASSEAPGQGVGETQYF
>TRBV5-1|.|TRBJ2-5|.
TGCGCCAGCAGCCCCGGGATCCCGGTTCAAGAGACCCAGTACTTC
CASSPGIPVQETQYF